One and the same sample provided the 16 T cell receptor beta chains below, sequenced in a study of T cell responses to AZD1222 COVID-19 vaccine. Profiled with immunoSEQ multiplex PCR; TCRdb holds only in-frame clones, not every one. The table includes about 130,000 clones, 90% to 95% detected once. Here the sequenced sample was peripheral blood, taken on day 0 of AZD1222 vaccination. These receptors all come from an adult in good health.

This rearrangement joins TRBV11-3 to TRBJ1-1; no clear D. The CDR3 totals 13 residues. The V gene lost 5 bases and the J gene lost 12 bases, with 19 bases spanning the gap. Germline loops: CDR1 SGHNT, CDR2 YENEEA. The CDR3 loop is CASSVDVGRVTFF. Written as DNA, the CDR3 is TGTGCCAGCAGCGTCGATGTGGGCCGGGTGACTTTCTTT.

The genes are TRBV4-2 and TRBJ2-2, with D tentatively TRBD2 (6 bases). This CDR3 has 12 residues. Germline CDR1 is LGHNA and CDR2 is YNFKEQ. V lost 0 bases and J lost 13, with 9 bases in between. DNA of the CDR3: TGTGCCAGCAGCCAAGATAGGAGGGGGCTGTTTTTT. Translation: CASSQDRRGLFF.

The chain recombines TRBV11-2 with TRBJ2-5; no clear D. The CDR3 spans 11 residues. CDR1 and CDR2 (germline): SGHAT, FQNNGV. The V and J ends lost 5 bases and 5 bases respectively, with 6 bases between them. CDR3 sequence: CASSPLETQYF. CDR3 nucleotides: TGTGCCAGCAGCCCCCTGGAGACCCAGTACTTC.

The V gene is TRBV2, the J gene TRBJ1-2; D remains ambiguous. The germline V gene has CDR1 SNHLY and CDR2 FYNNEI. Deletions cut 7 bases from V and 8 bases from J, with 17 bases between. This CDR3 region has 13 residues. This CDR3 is CASTAGDTLGYTF. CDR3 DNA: TGTGCCAGCACCGCGGGCGATACTTTGGGCTACACCTTC.

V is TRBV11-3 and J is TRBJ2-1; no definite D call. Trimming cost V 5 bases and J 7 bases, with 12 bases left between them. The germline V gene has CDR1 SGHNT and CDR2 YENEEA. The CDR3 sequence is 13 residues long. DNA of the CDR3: TGTGCCAGCAGCGGAAGGGTAGCAAATGAGCAGTTCTTC. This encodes CASSGRVANEQFF.

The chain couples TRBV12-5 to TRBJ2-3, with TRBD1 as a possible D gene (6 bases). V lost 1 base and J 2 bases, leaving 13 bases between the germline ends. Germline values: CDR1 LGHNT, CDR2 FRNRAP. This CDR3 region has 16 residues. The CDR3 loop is CASGLGLAGVTDTQYF. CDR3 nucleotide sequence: TGTGCTAGTGGTTTGGGGTTGGCAGGGGTCACAGATACGCAGTATTTT.

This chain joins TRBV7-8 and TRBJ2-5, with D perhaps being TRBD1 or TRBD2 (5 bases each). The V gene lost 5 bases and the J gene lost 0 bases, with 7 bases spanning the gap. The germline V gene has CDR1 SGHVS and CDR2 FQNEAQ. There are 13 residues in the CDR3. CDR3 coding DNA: TGTGCCAGCAGCCGGGGCAACCAAGAGACCCAGTACTTC. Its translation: CASSRGNQETQYF.

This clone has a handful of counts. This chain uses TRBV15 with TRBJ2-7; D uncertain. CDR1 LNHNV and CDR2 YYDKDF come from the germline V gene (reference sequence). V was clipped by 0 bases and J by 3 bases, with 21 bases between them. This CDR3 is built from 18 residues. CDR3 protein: CATSRDQTQGTIYYEQYF. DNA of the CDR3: TGTGCCACCAGCAGAGATCAAACCCAAGGCACTATCTACTACGAGCAGTACTTC.

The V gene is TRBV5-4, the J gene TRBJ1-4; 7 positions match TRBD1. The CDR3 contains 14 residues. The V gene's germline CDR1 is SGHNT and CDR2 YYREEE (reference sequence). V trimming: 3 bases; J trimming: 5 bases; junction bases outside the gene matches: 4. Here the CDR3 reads CASSSGTDNEKLFF. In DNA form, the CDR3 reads TGTGCCAGCAGCTCCGGGACAGACAATGAAAAACTGTTTTTT.

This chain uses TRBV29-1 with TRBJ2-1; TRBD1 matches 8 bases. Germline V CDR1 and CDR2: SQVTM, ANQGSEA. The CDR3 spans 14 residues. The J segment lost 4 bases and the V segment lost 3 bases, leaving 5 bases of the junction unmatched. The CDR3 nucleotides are TGCAGCGTTGAGGACAGGGATTCTTACAATGAGCAGTTCTTC. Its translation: CSVEDRDSYNEQFF.

The CDR3 here is CASSSDTLNTEAFF. The CDR3 nucleotides are TGTGCCAGCAGTTCCGACACCCTGAACACTGAAGCTTTCTTT. V is TRBV6-5 and J is TRBJ1-1, with D uncertain. Germline CDR1 is MNHEY and CDR2 is SVGAGI. Trimming shortened V by 4 bases and J by 0 bases, and 9 bases separated the two germline ends. The length of the CDR3 is 14 residues.

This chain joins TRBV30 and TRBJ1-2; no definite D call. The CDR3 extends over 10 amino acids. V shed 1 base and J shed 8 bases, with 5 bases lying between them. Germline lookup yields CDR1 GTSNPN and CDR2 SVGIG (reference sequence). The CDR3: CAWSGGGYTF. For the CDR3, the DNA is TGTGCCTGGAGTGGGGGAGGCTACACCTTC.

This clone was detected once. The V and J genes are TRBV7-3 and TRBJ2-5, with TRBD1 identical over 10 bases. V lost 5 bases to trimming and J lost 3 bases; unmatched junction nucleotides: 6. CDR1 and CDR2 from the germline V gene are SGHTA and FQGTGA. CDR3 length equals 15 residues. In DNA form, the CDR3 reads TGTGCCAGCAGCCAAGTCGGACAGGGGGAAGAGACCCAGTACTTC. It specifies CASSQVGQGEETQYF. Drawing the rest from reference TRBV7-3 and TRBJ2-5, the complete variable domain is GAGVSQTPSNKVTEKGKYVELRCDPISGHTALYWYRQSLGQGPEFLIYFQGTGAADDSGLPNDRFFAVRPEGSVSTLKIQRTERGDSAVYLCASSQVGQGEETQYFGPGTRLLVL.

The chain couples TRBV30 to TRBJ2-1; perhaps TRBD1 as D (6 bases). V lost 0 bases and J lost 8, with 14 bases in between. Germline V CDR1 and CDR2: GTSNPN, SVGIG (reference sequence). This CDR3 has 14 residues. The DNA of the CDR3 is TGTGCCTGGAGTGTACAGGGCGGAGACCATGAGCAGTTCTTC. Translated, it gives CAWSVQGGDHEQFF.

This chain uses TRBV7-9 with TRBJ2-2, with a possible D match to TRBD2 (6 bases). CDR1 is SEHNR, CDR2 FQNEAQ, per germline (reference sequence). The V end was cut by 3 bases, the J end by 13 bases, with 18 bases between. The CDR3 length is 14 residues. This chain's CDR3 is CASSFTARTNGLFF. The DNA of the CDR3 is TGTGCCAGCAGCTTCACGGCTCGGACTAACGGGCTGTTTTTT. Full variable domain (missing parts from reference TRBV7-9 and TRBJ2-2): DTGVSQNPRHKITKRGQNVTFRCDPISEHNRLYWYRQTLGQGPEFLTYFQNEAQLEKSRLLSDRFSAERPKGSFSTLEIQRTEQGDSAMYLCASSFTARTNGLFFGEGSRLTVL.

The CDR3 DNA reads as TGTGCCAGCACGACAGGAGCGAACACTGAAGCTTTCTTT. This translates into CASTTGANTEAFF. V gene TRBV3-1 (or the pseudogene TRBV3-2) combines with J gene TRBJ1-1; D is possibly TRBD1 (6 bases). The V end was cut by 7 bases, the J end by 1 base, with 10 bases between. The CDR3 is 13 residues long. Germline V lookup: CDR1 LGHDT, CDR2 YNNKEL (reference sequence).